The 15 T cell receptor beta chains reported below all come from one sample, sequenced in a study of T cells in Graves' hyperthyroidism and ophthalmopathy. Amplified regions were TCR beta CDR3 sequences from RNA transcripts. The TCR CDR3 first-round RT-PCR relied on the HTBI primer set. A single record per CDR3 protein comes from TCRdb applying MiXCR to the multiplex PCR reads. The sample holds more than 550,000 distinct CDR3 sequences, approximately 15% seen once. The sample taken for sequencing was blood. These receptor sequences come from a man aged 45-65 years with Graves' hyperthyroidism.

V usage is TRBV14 and J usage is TRBJ1-2; D is unresolved. Trimming removed 0 bases from V and 2 bases from J, with 4 bases in between. CDR3 length: 13 amino acids. In germline, CDR1 is SGHDN, CDR2 FVKESK. The CDR3 bases are TGTGCCAGCAGCCAAGAGACGAACTATGGCTACACCTTC. It yields the protein CASSQETNYGYTF. Full variable domain (missing parts from reference TRBV14 and TRBJ1-2): EAGVTQFPSHSVIEKGQTVTLRCDPISGHDNLYWYRRVMGKEIKFLLHFVKESKQDESGMPNNRFLAERTGGTYSTLKVQPAELEDSGVYFCASSQETNYGYTFGSGTRLTVV.

This clonotype was picked up many times. The V and J genes are TRBV28 and TRBJ2-1, with D possibly TRBD2 on 6 matching bases. Germline assignment: CDR1 MDHEN and CDR2 SYDVKM. V lost 5 bases and J 8 bases, leaving 22 bases between the germline ends. The CDR3 is 16 residues long. Here the CDR3 reads CASSIGVGRGQDEQFF. The CDR3 DNA reads TGTGCCAGCAGTATCGGAGTTGGGCGGGGTCAGGATGAGCAGTTCTTC.

This clonotype was seen repeatedly, ten times or more. This chain joins TRBV7-2 and TRBJ2-5, with no clear D. This CDR3 has 14 amino acids. The V and J ends lost 2 bases and 1 base respectively, with 8 bases between them. Germline assignment: CDR1 SGHTA and CDR2 FQGNSA. CDR3 bases: TGTGCCAGCAGCTTATACGGGCTCCAAGAGACCCAGTACTTC. This encodes CASSLYGLQETQYF.

Ten or more counts support this clonotype. The CDR3 sequence is CASSMGHLNTEAFF. In DNA, the CDR3 is TGTGCCAGTAGTATGGGACACCTGAACACTGAAGCTTTCTTT. The chain employs TRBV19 and TRBJ1-1; possible D gene TRBD1, 6 bases. CDR3 length: 14 residues. Trimming removed 3 bases at V and 0 bases at J, with 8 bases between. In germline, CDR1 is LNHDA, CDR2 SQIVND (reference sequence).

The chain uses TRBV28 and TRBJ1-1; perhaps TRBD1 as D (6 bases). Germline values: CDR1 MDHEN, CDR2 SYDVKM. V gave up 7 bases and J gave up 4 bases, with 16 bases separating them. The CDR3 extends over 14 amino acids. The CDR3: CASNQGWVGTEAFF. The CDR3 DNA reads TGTGCCAGCAATCAGGGGTGGGTAGGCACTGAAGCTTTCTTT.

CDR3 amino acids: CASSESTDPLFF. The CDR3 DNA sequence: TGCGCCAGCAGTGAGTCAACGGACCCCCTGTTTTTT. The V call is TRBV10-2, the J call TRBJ1-4; D gene uncertain. Trimming stripped 0 bases from V and 14 bases from J, with 10 bases between. The germline V gene has CDR1 WSHSY and CDR2 SAAADI. This CDR3 has 12 amino acids.

In its sample, this clonotype was seen a few times. This rearrangement joins TRBV28 to TRBJ1-1; D not resolved. The germline V and J ends were trimmed by 8 bases and 1 base, with 20 bases remaining between them. The CDR3 contains 16 residues. Germline V lookup: CDR1 MDHEN, CDR2 SYDVKM. CDR3 nucleotide sequence: TGTGCCAGCCCACTAGCCCGATCAGGACGGAACACTGAAGCTTTCTTT. It encodes CASPLARSGRNTEAFF.

This clonotype was counted once. The chain couples TRBV20-1 to TRBJ1-2; 9 nucleotides line up with TRBD1. Unmatched junction bases numbered 11, after V lost 6 bases and J lost 6 bases. CDR3 length: 14 amino acids. Germline V gene lookup returns CDR1 DFQATT and CDR2 SNEGSKA (reference sequence). The CDR3 here is CSAGQGAGSNGYTF. CDR3 in DNA: TGCAGTGCGGGACAGGGAGCAGGATCTAATGGCTACACCTTC.

Concerning this clonotype: Given a much more abundant clone one base away, this may be a read error. The J gene is TRBJ1-1, the V gene TRBV28; possibly TRBD1 for D (5 bases). CDR1 and CDR2 from the germline V gene are MDHEN and SYDVKM. The ends were cut back, 0 bases at V and 11 bases at J, with 10 bases in the middle. The CDR3 totals 12 residues. The CDR3 is CASSLWQGNAFF. As DNA, the CDR3 is TGTGCCAGCAGTTTATGGCAGGGTAATGCTTTCTTT.

This chain connects TRBV27 to TRBJ2-1, with a tentative D call TRBD1 (5 bases). The CDR3 loop spans 13 amino acids. The germline gives CDR1 MNHEY, CDR2 SMNVEV (reference sequence). The V end lost 10 bases, the J end lost 0 bases, and 10 bases lay between the germline ends. CDR3 nucleotide sequence: TGTGCCACCCAGGGCCGCTCCTACAATGAGCAGTTCTTC. It encodes CATQGRSYNEQFF.

This clonotype was counted ten times or more. In DNA, the CDR3 is TGTGCCAGCAGCCAACCCGAGTGGGGGTTGGACGATGAGCAGTTCTTC. Residues: CASSQPEWGLDDEQFF. The chain recombines TRBV4-2 with TRBJ2-1, with D perhaps matching TRBD1 or TRBD2 (5 bases each). V was shortened by 2 bases and J by 8 bases, with 19 bases between the two germline ends. The CDR3 is 16 residues long. Looked up from germline, CDR1 is LGHNA and CDR2 is YNFKEQ.

This clonotype has more than one count but fewer than ten. The chain combines TRBV7-9 with TRBJ2-7; TRBD2 might be the D (6 bases). The CDR3 is 15 amino acids. In germline, CDR1 is SEHNR, CDR2 FQNEAQ (reference sequence). Trimming pared 4 bases from V and 3 bases from J, leaving 16 bases between. CDR3 residues: CASSYGERVRYEQYF. In DNA, the CDR3 is TGTGCCAGCAGCTATGGGGAGCGGGTTCGCTACGAGCAGTACTTC.

This clonotype appeared a few times. This chain uses TRBV7-2 with TRBJ2-3, with no clear D. The ends were cut back, 3 bases at V and 4 bases at J, with 11 bases in the middle. Germline CDR1 and CDR2: SGHTA and FQGNSA. The CDR3 runs to 14 residues. CDR3 DNA sequence: TGTGCCAGCAGCTTTTTCCGGCCCCCAGATACGCAGTATTTT. This sequence encodes CASSFFRPPDTQYF.

This clonotype was seen at least ten times. The chain couples TRBV12-5 to TRBJ1-2; D is uncertain. The CDR3 is 12 residues long. V was cut by 4 bases and J by 7 bases, with 10 bases left in between. From germline, CDR1 is LGHNT and CDR2 FRNRAP. CDR3: CASGSRGGGYTF. Here the CDR3 DNA reads TGTGCTAGTGGTTCGCGGGGAGGTGGCTACACCTTC. Full variable domain (missing parts from reference TRBV12-5 and TRBJ1-2): DARVTQTPRHKVTEMGQEVTMRCQPILGHNTVFWYRQTMMQGLELLAYFRNRAPLDDSGMPKDRFSAEMPDATLATLKIQPSEPRDSAVYFCASGSRGGGYTFGSGTRLTVV.

The chain uses TRBV20-1 and TRBJ1-2; D uncertain. Germline V gene data show CDR1 as DFQATT and CDR2 as SNEGSKA (reference sequence). The CDR3 extends over 12 amino acids. Trimming removed 1 base from V and 4 bases from J, with 7 bases in between. CDR3 sequence reads: CSARVGTYGYTF. The CDR3 coding sequence is TGCAGTGCTAGAGTAGGTACCTATGGCTACACCTTC.